The next 6 T cell receptor beta chains were all read from a single sample in a study of identical twins. A single record per CDR3 protein comes from TCRdb applying MiXCR to the 5' RACE reads. The sample shows some 710,000 distinct CDR3 sequences, 5.5% to 6.5% of them seen only once. The sample was naive T cells sorted from blood. All receptors come from a man between 18 and 35 years old in good health.

The chain links TRBV7-9 to TRBJ2-1; D is unresolved. This CDR3 region has 13 residues. The V and J ends lost 3 bases and 7 bases respectively, with 10 bases between them. Germline lookup yields CDR1 SEHNR and CDR2 FQNEAQ (reference sequence). The CDR3 region is CASSLRTRNEQFF. The CDR3 coding sequence is TGTGCCAGCAGCTTGCGAACGAGGAATGAGCAGTTCTTC.

This clonotype was seen ten or more times. V usage is TRBV5-1 and J usage is TRBJ2-1; 13 positions agree with TRBD2. Germline assignment: CDR1 SGHRS and CDR2 YFSETQ. After removal of 6 bases from V and 7 bases from J, the junction contained 7 bases not matched to a gene. The CDR3 spans 15 residues. The chain's CDR3 is CASMEGLAGKNEQFF. CDR3 nucleotide sequence: TGCGCCAGCATGGAGGGACTAGCGGGAAAAAATGAGCAGTTCTTC.

This clonotype was seen a few times. The gene calls are TRBV5-1 and TRBJ2-3; 10 bases are shared with TRBD2. The CDR3 sequence is 17 residues long. The V and J ends lost 2 bases and 0 bases, in that order; junction bases with no gene match: 6. Germline V gene sequence: CDR1 SGHRS, CDR2 YFSETQ. For the CDR3, the DNA is TGCGCCAGCAGCTTCCATACTAGCGGGATTAGCACAGATACGCAGTATTTT. Its protein is CASSFHTSGISTDTQYF.

This clonotype was recorded at least ten times. The chain carries TRBV7-2 and TRBJ1-5; 7 bases match TRBD1. The CDR3 has 15 residues. Germline assignment: CDR1 SGHTA and CDR2 FQGNSA. V dropped 3 bases and J dropped 4; count of bases not matched to a gene: 6. DNA for the CDR3: TGTGCCAGCAGCTTGTGGGGGACAGTTAATCAGCCCCAGCATTTT. Amino acids: CASSLWGTVNQPQHF.

This clonotype was observed a handful of times. V and J are TRBV2 and TRBJ2-2; TRBD2 matches at 9 bases. Trimming took 7 bases from V and 2 from J; bases not matched to a gene: 5. Germline CDR1 and CDR2: SNHLY and FYNNEI. This CDR3 comprises 15 residues. The CDR3 bases are TGTGCCAGCACGAGCGGGAGGTTCAACACCGGGGAGCTGTTTTTT. It is translated as CASTSGRFNTGELFF.

There are many counts of this clonotype. The rearrangement links TRBV7-2 to TRBJ1-1; D unresolved. CDR1 and CDR2 (germline): SGHTA, FQGNSA. CDR3 length: 15 residues. Trimming cost V 2 bases and J 1 base, with 11 bases left between them. CDR3 residues: CASSLSPGGNTEAFF. CDR3 DNA: TGTGCCAGCAGCTTATCGCCCGGAGGGAACACTGAAGCTTTCTTT. Based on the CDR3 plus reference TRBV7-2 and TRBJ1-1, the full variable domain is GAGVSQSPSNKVTEKGKDVELRCDPISGHTALYWYRQSLGQGLEFLIYFQGNSAPDKSGLPSDRFSAERTGGSVSTLTIQRTQQEDSAVYLCASSLSPGGNTEAFFGQGTRLTVV.